The 18 T cell receptor beta chains in this list originate from one sample, sequenced in a study of high-grade serous ovarian cancer treatment subgroups. Sequencing used immunoSEQ multiplex PCR; TCRdb keeps in-frame clones, though not all of them. The sample has approximately 4,500 clones; about 67% are singletons. The tumor samples were collected prior to definitive surgery or chemotherapy. Sequencing used tumor tissue. These receptors originate from a human donor with high-grade serous ovarian cancer.

The V call is TRBV6-5, the J call TRBJ1-5, with D uncertain. This CDR3 comprises 15 residues. CDR1 and CDR2 from the germline V gene are MNHEY and SVGAGI. V lost 6 bases, J lost 1 base, and 13 bases lay in between. The DNA for the CDR3 is TGTGCCAGCAGCCCCTCCCCGGGCAGCAATCAGCCCCAGCATTTT. This sequence encodes CASSPSPGSNQPQHF.

The gene calls are TRBV13 and TRBJ2-7; a weak D match, TRBD2 (7 bases). With 3 bases removed from V and 0 bases from J, the gap between germline ends came to 15 bases. The CDR3 is made up of 16 amino acids. Germline V CDR1 and CDR2: PRHDT, FYEKMQ (reference sequence). The CDR3 DNA reads as TGTGCCAGCAGCTTGTCCGGGGGGCCCAGCTCCTACGAGCAGTACTTC. Encoded protein: CASSLSGGPSSYEQYF.

The CDR3 DNA reads TGCAGCGTTGAGGTCCTAAAGTATGGCTACACCTTC. This translates into CSVEVLKYGYTF. The rearrangement joins TRBV29-1 to TRBJ1-2, with D uncertain. Germline CDR1 and CDR2: SQVTM and ANQGSEA. The CDR3 extends over 12 amino acids. V gave up 3 bases and J gave up 5 bases, with 10 bases separating them. Filled out from reference TRBV29-1 and TRBJ1-2, the complete variable domain reads SAVISQKPSRDICQRGTSLTIQCQVDSQVTMMFWYRQQPGQSLTLIATANQGSEATYESGFVIDKFPISRPNLTFSTLTVSNMSPEDSSIYLCSVEVLKYGYTFGSGTRLTVV.

This rearrangement joins TRBV7-8 to TRBJ1-1, with D uncertain. Germline CDR1 and CDR2: SGHVS and FQNEAQ. With 5 bases removed from V and 0 bases from J, the gap between germline ends came to 13 bases. This CDR3 comprises 15 residues. The CDR3 coding sequence is TGTGCCAGCAGCCCCCATGGAGGCATGAACACTGAAGCTTTCTTT. Its protein is CASSPHGGMNTEAFF. Drawing the rest from reference TRBV7-8 and TRBJ1-1, the complete variable domain is GAGVSQSPRYKVAKRGQDVALRCDPISGHVSLFWYQQALGQGPEFLTYFQNEAQLDKSGLPSDRFFAERPEGSVSTLKIQRTQQEDSAVYLCASSPHGGMNTEAFFGQGTRLTVV.

This clone appeared a few times. This chain uses TRBV5-1 with TRBJ1-6; TRBD1 aligns across 8 bases. CDR1 is SGHRS and CDR2 is YFSETQ in the germline V gene. The CDR3 covers 15 residues. Trimming took 4 bases from V and 8 from J; bases not matched to a gene: 8. CDR3: CASSVTGDGDSPLHF. The CDR3 DNA sequence: TGCGCCAGCAGCGTGACAGGGGACGGTGATTCACCCCTCCACTTT. Looking up the rest from reference TRBV5-1 and TRBJ1-6 gives the full variable domain: KAGVTQTPRYLIKTRGQQVTLSCSPISGHRSVSWYQQTPGQGLQFLFEYFSETQRNKGNFPGRFSGRQFSNSRSEMNVSTLELGDSALYLCASSVTGDGDSPLHFGNGTRLTVT.

The V call is TRBV5-1, the J call TRBJ2-3; maybe TRBD1 (5 bases). The CDR3 is 14 residues long. Trimming left V 1 base short and J 2 bases short, with 8 bases between. CDR1 is SGHRS, CDR2 YFSETQ, per germline. The CDR3 DNA follows: TGCGCCAGCAGCTTGTTTGGGGCCACAGATACGCAGTATTTT. Its translation is CASSLFGATDTQYF.

This chain uses TRBV7-3 with TRBJ1-2; TRBD1 matches at 9 bases. The CDR3 spans 13 residues. The ends lost 4 bases at V and 8 bases at J; junction bases unmatched: 5. Germline CDR1 reads SGHTA; CDR2 reads FQGTGA. CDR3: CASSSSTGGGYTF. In DNA, the CDR3 is TGTGCCAGCAGCTCCTCGACAGGGGGAGGCTACACCTTC.

The chain is built from TRBV6-5 and TRBJ1-1, with TRBD1 as a possible D gene (5 bases). The CDR3 extends over 11 amino acids. Trimming took 6 bases from V and 7 from J, leaving 9 bases between them. Germline V gene data show CDR1 as MNHEY and CDR2 as SVGAGI. DNA of the CDR3: TGTGCCAGCAGACACCAGGGTGAAGCTTTCTTT. Translated: CASRHQGEAFF.

The chain couples TRBV5-4 to TRBJ2-1; D gene unclear. V was clipped by 5 bases and J by 2 bases, with 14 bases between them. The CDR3 runs 15 residues. The germline CDR1 and CDR2 sequences are SGHNT and YYREEE (reference sequence). As DNA, the CDR3 is TGTGCCAGCAGTGTGGCGAGTGCGGCCTACAATGAGCAGTTCTTC. Its protein product is CASSVASAAYNEQFF.

Only one count was recorded for this clone. The chain has TRBV4-1 and TRBJ2-5; possible D gene TRBD1, 6 bases. The CDR3 is made up of 16 amino acids. The V and J ends lost 0 bases and 5 bases respectively, with 16 bases between them. Per the germline V gene, CDR1 is MGHRA and CDR2 is YSYEKL. This CDR3 is CASSQDSTGRGETQYF. In DNA form, the CDR3 reads TGCGCCAGCAGCCAAGATAGTACTGGAAGGGGGGAGACCCAGTACTTC.

The chain links TRBV5-4 to TRBJ2-3; the D gene is possibly TRBD2 (7 bases). Germline CDR1 reads SGHNT; CDR2 reads YYREEE (reference sequence). The CDR3 has 16 residues. V shed 6 bases and J shed 1 base, with 18 bases lying between them. CDR3 sequence reads: CASTPAGGRGTDTQYF. The DNA of the CDR3 is TGTGCCAGCACCCCCGCCGGGGGGCGGGGCACAGATACGCAGTATTTT.

V and J are TRBV11-2 and TRBJ1-2; no clear D gene. Germline-derived CDR1 and CDR2 are SGHAT and FQNNGV. Deletions cut 1 base from V and 5 bases from J, with 8 bases between. The CDR3 has 13 residues. In DNA form, the CDR3 reads TGTGCCAGCAGCTTAGGGGCCGAATATGGCTACACCTTC. Translated: CASSLGAEYGYTF. Using reference TRBV11-2 and TRBJ1-2 for the parts outside the CDR3, the full variable domain is EAGVAQSPRYKIIEKRQSVAFWCNPISGHATLYWYQQILGQGPKLLIQFQNNGVVDDSQLPKDRFSAERLKGVDSTLKIQPAKLEDSAVYLCASSLGAEYGYTFGSGTRLTVV.

A few counts support this clone. This chain joins TRBV7-2 and TRBJ1-4; perhaps TRBD1 as D (6 bases). V was cut by 5 bases and J by 7 bases, with 14 bases left in between. This CDR3 is 14 amino acids long. The V gene's germline CDR1 is SGHTA and CDR2 FQGNSA. The CDR3 spells CASSRQVSGEKLFF. In DNA form, the CDR3 reads TGTGCCAGCAGCCGACAGGTGTCGGGTGAAAAACTGTTTTTT.

This chain links TRBV7-6 with TRBJ1-3; no firm D call. V was shortened by 5 bases and J by 0 bases, with 14 bases between the two germline ends. This CDR3 region has 16 residues. CDR1 is SGHVS and CDR2 is FNYEAQ in the germline V gene. CDR3 nucleotide sequence: TGTGCCAGCAGCCCCGGGCCGGGGTACTCTGGAAACACCATATATTTT. As protein: CASSPGPGYSGNTIYF.

The rearrangement joins TRBV4-3 to TRBJ2-2; D is perhaps TRBD1 or TRBD2 (6 bases each). The ends were cut back, 0 bases at V and 0 bases at J, with 11 bases in the middle. Germline loops: CDR1 LGHNA, CDR2 YSLEER. CDR3 size: 17 residues. Here the CDR3 DNA reads TGCGCCAGCAGCCAAGACGAGAGGGGGGCGAACACCGGGGAGCTGTTTTTT. As protein: CASSQDERGANTGELFF.

V and J are TRBV18 and TRBJ1-4; the match to TRBD1 covers 8 bases. The CDR3 loop spans 17 amino acids. J lost 6 bases, V lost 6 bases, and 15 bases had no gene match. CDR1 is KGHSH, CDR2 LQKENI, per germline. The CDR3 DNA follows: TGTGCCAGCTCCCCAGGGACAGGAAGGCCATCAGATGAAAAACTGTTTTTT. Encoded protein: CASSPGTGRPSDEKLFF.

The rearrangement joins TRBV6-5 to TRBJ1-1; unclear D gene. Germline values: CDR1 MNHEY, CDR2 SVGAGI. The CDR3 length is 13 residues. V gave up 4 bases and J gave up 4 bases, with 10 bases separating them. The DNA of the CDR3 is TGTGCCAGCAGTTTTGTGAGGAGCACTGAAGCTTTCTTT. The encoded protein is CASSFVRSTEAFF.

The chain employs TRBV2 and TRBJ1-2; TRBD1 aligns across 9 bases. J lost 6 bases, V lost 5 bases, and 7 bases had no gene match. The CDR3 consists of 14 residues. CDR1 is SNHLY, CDR2 FYNNEI, per germline. The CDR3, as DNA: TGTGCCAGCAGTAGGGACAGGGTGGTTAATGGCTACACCTTC. Its protein is CASSRDRVVNGYTF.